These T cell receptor beta chains were read from a single sample in a study of response to subunit inactivated influenza vaccine. TCRdb passed the RT-PCR reads through MiXCR, listing each CDR3 protein once. The data show 550,000 to 600,000 distinct CDR3 sequences, with 12% seen just once and roughly 10% held by the top ten. The sequenced sample was PBMCs from blood, obtained on the day of vaccination. The receptor set was obtained from a man aged 50-60 years who received an inactivated influenza vaccine. Each CDR3 is given with its conserved first and last residue. The order of the fields is V gene, clone size, D gene, J gene, CDR3 DNA, CDR3 protein. A D gene is named only where the DNA matches it firmly. Clone size, where shown, is once, few, many, or a class for clones that have expanded.

v_gene: TRBV7-2
abundance: NA
d_gene: TRBD2
j_gene: TRBJ2-1
CDR3nt: TGTGCCAGCAGCTTAGCCGGGGAGGGAGGCTATGAGCAGTTCTTC
CDR3aa: CASSLAGEGGYEQFF

v_gene: TRBV9
abundance: many
d_gene: TRBD1
j_gene: TRBJ2-5
CDR3nt: TGTGCCAGCAGCACTGGGACAGTCCAAGAGACCCAGTACTTC
CDR3aa: CASSTGTVQETQYF

v_gene: TRBV20-1
abundance: few
d_gene: NA
j_gene: TRBJ2-3
CDR3nt: TGCAGTGCTAGCGAGGGGGTGATCCCAGATACGCAGTATTTT
CDR3aa: CSASEGVIPDTQYF

v_gene: TRBV15
abundance: NA
d_gene: NA
j_gene: TRBJ2-1
CDR3nt: TGTGCCACCAGCAGAGTCCCCCCTAGTTATGGTGGTGACAATGAGCAGTTCTTC
CDR3aa: CATSRVPPSYGGDNEQFF

v_gene: TRBV10-3
abundance: NA
d_gene: NA
j_gene: TRBJ1-1
CDR3nt: TGTGCCATCAGTGACATACTGAACACTGAAGCTTTCTTT
CDR3aa: CAISDILNTEAFF

v_gene: TRBV11-2
abundance: NA
d_gene: NA
j_gene: TRBJ2-1
CDR3nt: TGTGCCAGCAGCGGAGGGGTTCCGGGGGCAATGTACAATGAGCAGTTCTTC
CDR3aa: CASSGGVPGAMYNEQFF

v_gene: TRBV29-1
abundance: many
d_gene: TRBD1
j_gene: TRBJ2-7
CDR3nt: TGCAGCGTTAAAGGGACAGGGGGTCCCTACGAGCAGTACTTC
CDR3aa: CSVKGTGGPYEQYF

v_gene: TRBV7-8
abundance: once
d_gene: NA
j_gene: TRBJ2-1
CDR3nt: TGTGCCAGCAGTTACAGGGTTCATGAGCAGTTCTTC
CDR3aa: CASSYRVHEQFF

v_gene: TRBV5-4
abundance: NA
d_gene: NA
j_gene: TRBJ2-7
CDR3nt: TGTGCCAGCAGCTTGGTTACGACTACCCATCCGGAGCGCGTCGAGCAGTACTTC
CDR3aa: CASSLVTTTHPERVEQYF

v_gene: TRBV4-3
abundance: few
d_gene: NA
j_gene: TRBJ2-1
CDR3nt: TGCGCCAGCAGCCCACTCCTGACCGACAATGAGCAGTTCTTC
CDR3aa: CASSPLLTDNEQFF

v_gene: TRBV19
abundance: NA
d_gene: NA
j_gene: TRBJ1-1
CDR3nt: TGTGCCAGTGTAGGCAGACTTCCTATGAACACTGAAGCTTTCTTT
CDR3aa: CASVGRLPMNTEAFF

v_gene: TRBV7-2
abundance: few
d_gene: NA
j_gene: TRBJ1-1
CDR3nt: TGTGCCAGCACCATGAACCTCGGCGACACTGAAGCTTTCTTT
CDR3aa: CASTMNLGDTEAFF

v_gene: TRBV12-3/TRBV12-4
abundance: NA
d_gene: TRBD1
j_gene: TRBJ2-7
CDR3nt: TGTGCCAGCAGGCGTACAGGGGTAGCCTACGAGCAGTACTTC
CDR3aa: CASRRTGVAYEQYF

v_gene: TRBV7-3
abundance: NA
d_gene: TRBD1
j_gene: TRBJ1-1
CDR3nt: TGTGCCAGCAGCGCGGGACAGGGGGGAACTGAAGCTTTCTTT
CDR3aa: CASSAGQGGTEAFF

v_gene: TRBV10-2
abundance: NA
d_gene: NA
j_gene: TRBJ2-2
CDR3nt: TGCGCCAGCAGTGTTTACAGGGCGAACACCGGGGAGCTGTTTTTT
CDR3aa: CASSVYRANTGELFF

v_gene: TRBV7-2
abundance: NA
d_gene: NA
j_gene: TRBJ1-5
CDR3nt: TGTGCCAGCAGCTTAGGCCTGCATGGCAATCAGCCCCAGCATTTT
CDR3aa: CASSLGLHGNQPQHF

v_gene: TRBV7-9
abundance: NA
d_gene: TRBD1
j_gene: TRBJ1-2
CDR3nt: TGTGCCAGCAGCTTGGAGACAGGGTCCTTTCCCACCTTC
CDR3aa: CASSLETGSFPTF

v_gene: TRBV20-1
abundance: few
d_gene: TRBD2
j_gene: TRBJ2-1
CDR3nt: TGCAGTGCACCCCTCCCCAGCGGGACGAAGGGCAATGAGCAGTTCTTC
CDR3aa: CSAPLPSGTKGNEQFF

v_gene: TRBV5-1
abundance: few
d_gene: NA
j_gene: TRBJ2-1
CDR3nt: TGCGCCAGCACCAGGGTAGCAAATCTGCATGAGCAGTTCTTC
CDR3aa: CASTRVANLHEQFF

v_gene: TRBV24-1
abundance: many
d_gene: TRBD2
j_gene: TRBJ2-1
CDR3nt: TGTGCCACCAGTGATATGACTAGCGGGAGAACGGGTGAGCAGTTCTTC
CDR3aa: CATSDMTSGRTGEQFF

v_gene: TRBV15
abundance: few
d_gene: NA
j_gene: TRBJ1-1
CDR3nt: TGTGCCACCAGCAGAGATTTTCCAGGTCTGTCGACTGAAGCTTTCTTT
CDR3aa: CATSRDFPGLSTEAFF

v_gene: TRBV27
abundance: NA
d_gene: TRBD1
j_gene: TRBJ2-1
CDR3nt: TGTGCCAGCAGTTTATACGGGACAGGACACAATGAGCAGTTCTTC
CDR3aa: CASSLYGTGHNEQFF

v_gene: TRBV20-1
abundance: many
d_gene: NA
j_gene: TRBJ2-5
CDR3nt: TGCAGTGCTAGCAAGGAGAGGGAGACCCAGTACTTC
CDR3aa: CSASKERETQYF

v_gene: TRBV6-1
abundance: NA
d_gene: TRBD1
j_gene: TRBJ1-2
CDR3nt: TGTGCCAGCAGTGACGACAGGGGAAAGGATGGCTACACCTTC
CDR3aa: CASSDDRGKDGYTF

v_gene: TRBV5-1
abundance: NA
d_gene: NA
j_gene: TRBJ1-6
CDR3nt: TGCGCCAGCAGCCCACAAAGCTCCTATAATTCACCCCTCCACTTT
CDR3aa: CASSPQSSYNSPLHF

v_gene: TRBV5-2
abundance: few
d_gene: NA
j_gene: TRBJ2-6
CDR3nt: TGTGCCAGCAAAGTTGGCTGGGTCAAGGACAGGGGGCTTTGGTCTGGGGCCAACGTCCTGACTTTC
CDR3aa: CASKVGWVKDRGLWSGANVLTF

v_gene: TRBV5-1
abundance: many
d_gene: TRBD2
j_gene: TRBJ2-1
CDR3nt: TGCGCCAGCAGCAGAGCGGGGTTAGGGAATGAGCAGTTCTTC
CDR3aa: CASSRAGLGNEQFF

v_gene: TRBV14
abundance: NA
d_gene: TRBD2
j_gene: TRBJ2-1
CDR3nt: TGTGCCAGCAGCCAAGATCATGGAGCGGGAGGGCCCGAGTGGGTCGACAATGAGCAGTTCTTC
CDR3aa: CASSQDHGAGGPEWVDNEQFF

v_gene: TRBV5-1
abundance: NA
d_gene: NA
j_gene: TRBJ1-4
CDR3nt: TGCGCCAGCAGCTTGGCCGCTCTAGCCGTTAATGAAAAACTGTTTTTT
CDR3aa: CASSLAALAVNEKLFF

v_gene: TRBV20-1
abundance: few
d_gene: TRBD2
j_gene: TRBJ2-1
CDR3nt: TGCAGTGCTAGAGGTGCGGGACTAGCGGCTTACAATGAGCAGTTCTTC
CDR3aa: CSARGAGLAAYNEQFF

v_gene: TRBV28
abundance: NA
d_gene: TRBD1
j_gene: TRBJ2-7
CDR3nt: TGTGCCGGCAGTTCGGGACAGATCCCCTACGAGCAGTACTTC
CDR3aa: CAGSSGQIPYEQYF

v_gene: TRBV6-1
abundance: few
d_gene: NA
j_gene: TRBJ2-1
CDR3nt: TGTGCCAGCAGGGCCGGGACGAGCTCCTACAATGAGCAGTTCTTC
CDR3aa: CASRAGTSSYNEQFF

v_gene: TRBV20-1
abundance: NA
d_gene: TRBD2
j_gene: TRBJ2-7
CDR3nt: TGCAGTGCTAGCGGGGGGGGCGTGGTCGAGCAGTACTTC
CDR3aa: CSASGGGVVEQYF

v_gene: TRBV12-3/TRBV12-4
abundance: few
d_gene: TRBD1
j_gene: TRBJ1-1
CDR3nt: TGTGCCAGCAGCGAGGACAGGGGCGACGTTTTCTTT
CDR3aa: CASSEDRGDVFF

v_gene: TRBV15
abundance: few
d_gene: TRBD2
j_gene: TRBJ2-6
CDR3nt: TGTGCCACCAGCAGTCCGGGGAGGGCCGGGGCCAACGTCCTGACTTTC
CDR3aa: CATSSPGRAGANVLTF

v_gene: TRBV6-5
abundance: few
d_gene: NA
j_gene: TRBJ2-6
CDR3nt: TGTGCCAGCAGTTACTCGATTAGTAATTCTGGGGCCAACGTCCTGACTTTC
CDR3aa: CASSYSISNSGANVLTF

v_gene: TRBV12-3/TRBV12-4
abundance: few
d_gene: NA
j_gene: TRBJ2-1
CDR3nt: TGTGCCAGCAGTTTAGGGGTAGCGAAGGTCTTC
CDR3aa: CASSLGVAKVF

v_gene: TRBV12-3/TRBV12-4
abundance: many
d_gene: NA
j_gene: TRBJ2-2
CDR3nt: TGTGCCAGCAGTTTAGCGAGCTGGAACACCGGGGAGCTGTTTTTT
CDR3aa: CASSLASWNTGELFF

v_gene: TRBV12-3/TRBV12-4
abundance: many
d_gene: TRBD2
j_gene: TRBJ2-3
CDR3nt: TGTGCCAGCAGTTTCAGCGGGGGGCCCTCAGATACGCAGTATTTT
CDR3aa: CASSFSGGPSDTQYF

v_gene: TRBV3-1
abundance: few
d_gene: NA
j_gene: TRBJ2-1
CDR3nt: TGTGCCAGCAGCCAATTCCATGAGCAGTTCTTC
CDR3aa: CASSQFHEQFF

v_gene: TRBV7-2
abundance: few
d_gene: NA
j_gene: TRBJ2-1
CDR3nt: TGTGCCAGCAGCCGAGAATCTCCCCCTGGCTGGGAGCAGTTCTTC
CDR3aa: CASSRESPPGWEQFF

v_gene: TRBV25-1
abundance: few
d_gene: TRBD1
j_gene: TRBJ1-6
CDR3nt: TGTGCCAGCCGATCCGGGACAGATAATTCACCCCTCCACTTT
CDR3aa: CASRSGTDNSPLHF

v_gene: TRBV28
abundance: few
d_gene: NA
j_gene: TRBJ1-2
CDR3nt: TGTGCCAGCTACCTGCGGGGGGGGATCCCTAACTATGGCTACACCTTC
CDR3aa: CASYLRGGIPNYGYTF

v_gene: TRBV6-2/TRBV6-3
abundance: NA
d_gene: NA
j_gene: TRBJ1-2
CDR3nt: TGTGCCAGCAAAAACGTCAGGGGCCAACACGGCCCCGGGGTCGGCTACACCTTC
CDR3aa: CASKNVRGQHGPGVGYTF